This is a list of T cell receptor beta chains from one sample in a study of blood T cell repertoires in COVID-19. Repertoires were generated with immunoSEQ multiplex PCR, while TCRdb's copy carries only in-frame clones and drops some. The sample lists about 220,000 clones, 65% to 90% occurring once. The sample comprised peripheral blood. These receptors were obtained from a woman between 65 and 79 years old with COVID-19, enrolled during active disease. Each CDR3 is given with its conserved first and last residue. The D gene is left open where the match is weak. Size tells how often a clone was seen (once, few, many) or the class of an expanded clone, and some rows leave it out.

j_call v_call d_call clone_size cdr3_nt cdr3_aa
TRBJ1-5 TRBV7-2 TRBD1 NA TGTGCCAGCAGCTTAGAGGGACAGGGGCATAGCAATCAGCCCCAGCATTTT CASSLEGQGHSNQPQHF
TRBJ1-2 TRBV28 NA NA TGTGCCAGCGGCGGGGTACCTAACTATGGCTACACCTTC CASGGVPNYGYTF
TRBJ1-2 TRBV4-3 NA NA TGCGCCAGCAGCCAAGATGCACAGGGAGCTAACTATGGCTACACCTTC CASSQDAQGANYGYTF
TRBJ1-2 TRBV19 NA NA TGTGCCAGTAGTAACACCCAGGGGCGCTTCTATGGCTACACCTTC CASSNTQGRFYGYTF
TRBJ2-2 TRBV12-3/TRBV12-4 NA once TGTGCCAGCAGCCTTAGTTACACCGGGGAGCTGTTTTTT CASSLSYTGELFF
TRBJ2-1 TRBV9 NA NA TGTGCCAGCAGCGTAGGAGTACTGCCGAACTCCTACAATGAGCAGTTCTTC CASSVGVLPNSYNEQFF
TRBJ1-3 TRBV6-5 TRBD1 NA TGTGCCAGCAGTTCGACAGGGCTGGAAGGAAACACCATATATTTT CASSSTGLEGNTIYF
TRBJ1-5 TRBV2 NA NA TGTGCCAGCAGGAGATATAGCAATCAGCCCCAGCATTTT CASRRYSNQPQHF
TRBJ2-7 TRBV9 TRBD2 NA TGTGCCAGCAGCGTCGGGACTAGCGGGAGATACGAGCAGTACTTC CASSVGTSGRYEQYF
TRBJ2-1 TRBV6-5 NA NA TGTGCCAGCAAGTTGGGGGGGCTAAATGAGCAGTTCTTC CASKLGGLNEQFF
TRBJ1-2 TRBV5-1 TRBD1 NA TGCGCCAGCACGTTACAAAATAGACAGGGAGATGGCTACACCTTC CASTLQNRQGDGYTF
TRBJ1-1 TRBV19 NA NA TGTGCCAGTAGTATCCGGGGGGTTGGTGGCACTGAAGCTTTCTTT CASSIRGVGGTEAFF
TRBJ2-3 TRBV2 TRBD2 once TGTGCCAGCACGAGGACTAGCGGGAGTCGCACGCAGTATTTT CASTRTSGSRTQYF
TRBJ2-3 TRBV7-3 TRBD1 few TGTGCCAGCAGCCTCGGACAGGGGATAACTAGCACAGATACGCAGTATTTT CASSLGQGITSTDTQYF
TRBJ1-1 TRBV27 TRBD1 once TGTGCCAGCAGTTTATTTGGGACAGGGCAAACTGAAGCTTTCTTT CASSLFGTGQTEAFF
TRBJ1-1 TRBV19 NA NA TGTGCCAGTAGTATAGATCTTCGAAGACAGTACACTGAAGCTTTCTTT CASSIDLRRQYTEAFF
TRBJ1-3 TRBV19 TRBD1 once TGTGCCAGTAGTCCGGACAGGGGCAGAAACACCATATATTTT CASSPDRGRNTIYF
TRBJ1-3 TRBV18 TRBD1 NA TGTGCCAGCTCACCCAAGGGACAGTCTGGAAACACCATATATTTT CASSPKGQSGNTIYF
TRBJ2-7 TRBV6-6 NA NA TGTGCCAGCAGTAAAACCGGGACTGAATCCTACGAGCAGTACTTC CASSKTGTESYEQYF
TRBJ2-1 TRBV11-1 TRBD2 NA TGTGCCAGCAGCTTGAGCGGGGGTCTCTCCTACAATGAGCAGTTCTTC CASSLSGGLSYNEQFF
TRBJ2-2 TRBV9 NA NA TGTGCCAGCAGCGAGCGGACCTACCTCGGGGAGCTGTTTTTT CASSERTYLGELFF
TRBJ2-1 TRBV6-5 TRBD1 NA TGTGCCAGCTCTGCGGACAGGGGAGGAAATGAGCAGTTCTTC CASSADRGGNEQFF
TRBJ2-5 TRBV6-4 TRBD2 NA TGTGCCAGCAGTGACGGCAAACCGGTTCTAGCGGGCGACCTCCAAGAGACCCAGTACTTC CASSDGKPVLAGDLQETQYF
TRBJ1-3 TRBV5-1 NA NA TGCGCCAGCAGCCCTCGATCTGACAGGTCTGGAAACACCATATATTTT CASSPRSDRSGNTIYF
TRBJ1-2 TRBV3-1/TRBV3-2 TRBD1 NA TGTGCCAGCAGCCGGAAGTTGACAGGGAAGGGCTATGGCTACACCTTC CASSRKLTGKGYGYTF
TRBJ2-1 TRBV19 TRBD2 NA TGTGCCAGCGTGACAGTTGGACTAGCGGGAGACAATGAGCAGTTCTTC CASVTVGLAGDNEQFF
TRBJ1-1 TRBV7-3 TRBD1 NA TGTGCCAGCAGCCTCGAACACAGGGGGTCAAAGACTTTCTTT CASSLEHRGSKTFF
TRBJ1-2 TRBV19 NA few TGTGCCAGTAGCGGACAGAACTATGGCTACACCTTC CASSGQNYGYTF
TRBJ2-3 TRBV10-2 NA NA TGCGCCAGCAGAGAGGGCGGGGGCGGAGATACGCAGTATTTT CASREGGGGDTQYF
TRBJ1-1 TRBV6-2/TRBV6-3 NA NA TGTGCCAGCAGCCCGGGGCCGAGGGAAGCTTTCTTT CASSPGPREAFF
TRBJ1-5 TRBV7-2 NA few TGTGCCAGCAGCCCCTCCGGCAATCAGCCCCAGCATTTT CASSPSGNQPQHF
TRBJ1-2 TRBV7-2 NA NA TGTGCCAGCAGCAAAACTCAGGGTTTTGATGGCTACACCTTC CASSKTQGFDGYTF
TRBJ2-3 TRBV4-3 NA NA TGCGCCAGCAGCCCCGGACGGGGGACAGATACGCAGTATTTT CASSPGRGTDTQYF